Listed here is a single T cell receptor beta chain. The sample belongs to a study of T cells in Graves' hyperthyroidism and ophthalmopathy. Study background: At initial diagnosis, before any treatment had begun, peripheral blood was obtained.

The CDR3 is 13 amino acids. V was shortened by 0 bases and J by 8 bases, with 10 bases between the two germline ends. Germline-derived CDR1 and CDR2 are LGHDT and YNNKEL (reference sequence). Diagnoses used clinical symptoms, serum thyroxine and TRAb, thyroid ultrasound and orbital computed tomography. The investigators amplified TCR beta CDR3 regions from RNA transcripts. HTBI primers were used for first-round RT-PCR of the TCR CDR3. MiXCR was run by TCRdb on the multiplex PCR reads, yielding one entry per CDR3 protein. The sample has around 610,000 distinct CDR3 sequences, 14% to 15% seen once. The receptor was isolated from a middle-aged woman with Graves' ophthalmopathy. Sample: blood. The chain joins TRBV3-1 to TRBJ1-1; the D is unclear. The CDR3 sequence: CASSQEFPPEAFF. Here the CDR3 DNA reads TGTGCCAGCAGCCAAGAGTTCCCCCCGGAAGCTTTCTTT.